These T cell receptor beta chains were read from a single sample in a study of cytomegalovirus exposure and HLA in healthy donors. The data were produced by immunoSEQ multiplex PCR, yet TCRdb's version contains in-frame clones alone and is incomplete. The sample yields 150,000 to 200,000 clones, roughly 75% seen once. Sequenced material: PBMCs. The receptors derive from a woman aged 40 to 50 in good health and CMV-seropositive. Each CDR3 is given with its conserved first and last residue. D genes are given only for firm matches. Part of the rows lack a size; the others show once, few, many or a class for expanded clones.

clone size,D gene,V gene,J gene,CDR3 DNA,CDR3 protein
.,.,TRBV19,TRBJ2-1,TGTGCCAGTAGCCCCCGAGGTGTAGGAGGATCCTACAATGAGCAGTTCTTC,CASSPRGVGGSYNEQFF
once,.,TRBV2,TRBJ1-1,TGTGCCAGCAGTGATAGGTCCGGGTTCACTGAAGCTTTCTTT,CASSDRSGFTEAFF
.,TRBD1,TRBV2,TRBJ2-1,TGTGCCAGCAGTGGACAGGGCTACAATGAGCAGTTCTTC,CASSGQGYNEQFF
few,TRBD2,TRBV23-1,TRBJ2-1,TGCGCCAGCAGTCAATCTGCGGGAGGACCCTACAATGAGCAGTTCTTC,CASSQSAGGPYNEQFF
few,TRBD1,TRBV7-8,TRBJ2-7,TGTGCCAGCAGCTTAGTCTGGACAGGCTACGAGCAGTACTTC,CASSLVWTGYEQYF
few,TRBD1,TRBV27,TRBJ2-7,TGTGCCAGCAGTTTAGGGACAGTCCCCTACGAGCAGTACTTC,CASSLGTVPYEQYF
.,.,TRBV6-1,TRBJ1-1,TGTGCCAGCACGTGGGGGGTATTGAACACTGAAGCTTTCTTT,CASTWGVLNTEAFF
.,TRBD1,TRBV7-2,TRBJ2-1,TGTGCCAGCAGCTTCGACGGGACAGGGGCTTTCAATGAGCAGTTCTTC,CASSFDGTGAFNEQFF
.,TRBD2,TRBV28,TRBJ2-1,TGTGCCAGCAGTTTGTTGGGACTAGAGTACAATGAGCAGTTCTTC,CASSLLGLEYNEQFF
.,.,TRBV18,TRBJ1-1,TGTGCCAGCTCACCATCGGGGGGTAGTACTGAAGCTTTCTTT,CASSPSGGSTEAFF
.,TRBD1,TRBV6-1,TRBJ2-7,TGTGCCAGCATGTCCGGGACAGCCTCCTACGAGCAGTACTTC,CASMSGTASYEQYF
.,.,TRBV11-3,TRBJ2-1,TGTGCCAGCAGCTCATCCGGGACTCTATACAATGAGCAGTTCTTC,CASSSSGTLYNEQFF